The clone carrying this T cell receptor beta chain was counted a few times. The V gene's germline CDR1 is DFQATT and CDR2 SNEGSKA (reference sequence). J lost 4 bases, V lost 6 bases, and 15 bases had no gene match. The CDR3 is made up of 17 amino acids. For the second PCR, which ran for about 6 to 11 cycles, a sample-barcoded 5' primer and a J-beta primer mix were used. Tagging of each cDNA molecule was performed by a template-switch adaptor with 12 random nucleotides. TCRdb itself ran the 5' RACE reads through MiXCR, one entry per CDR3 protein. The repertoire holds about 670,000 distinct CDR3 sequences, with around 43% as singletons. The draw of peripheral blood yielded ten milliliters from each donor. This sample was taken from a study of blood T cells in healthy people across ages.

Sequenced material: blood. The receptor comes from a man older than 75 in good health. The chain carries TRBV20-1 and TRBJ2-1; 10 bases match TRBD2. The CDR3 is CSAGGSGRPSHYNEQFF. CDR3 nucleotides: TGCAGTGCAGGGGGTAGCGGGAGGCCATCCCATTACAATGAGCAGTTCTTC.